The TCR beta chain described here comes from a study of T cell responses to AZD1222 COVID-19 vaccine. The method was immunoSEQ multiplex PCR; TCRdb's version includes in-frame clones alone and lacks a portion of them. The top ten hold just under 2% of the sample, which has 110,000 to 150,000 clones, approximately 90% seen once. After removal of 1 base from V and 2 bases from J, the junction contained 11 bases not matched to a gene. This CDR3 has 18 amino acids. Per germline, CDR1 SGHDN and CDR2 FVKESK. Here the sequenced sample was peripheral blood, taken 28 days after the second AZD1222 dose. The V gene is TRBV14, the J gene TRBJ2-1; 7 bases fit TRBD1. The TCR sequence derives from an adult who received the AZD1222 COVID-19 vaccine. CDR3 loop: CASSQGTGPRATYNEQFF. DNA for the CDR3: TGTGCCAGCAGCCAAGGGACAGGACCCCGTGCCACCTACAATGAGCAGTTCTTC.